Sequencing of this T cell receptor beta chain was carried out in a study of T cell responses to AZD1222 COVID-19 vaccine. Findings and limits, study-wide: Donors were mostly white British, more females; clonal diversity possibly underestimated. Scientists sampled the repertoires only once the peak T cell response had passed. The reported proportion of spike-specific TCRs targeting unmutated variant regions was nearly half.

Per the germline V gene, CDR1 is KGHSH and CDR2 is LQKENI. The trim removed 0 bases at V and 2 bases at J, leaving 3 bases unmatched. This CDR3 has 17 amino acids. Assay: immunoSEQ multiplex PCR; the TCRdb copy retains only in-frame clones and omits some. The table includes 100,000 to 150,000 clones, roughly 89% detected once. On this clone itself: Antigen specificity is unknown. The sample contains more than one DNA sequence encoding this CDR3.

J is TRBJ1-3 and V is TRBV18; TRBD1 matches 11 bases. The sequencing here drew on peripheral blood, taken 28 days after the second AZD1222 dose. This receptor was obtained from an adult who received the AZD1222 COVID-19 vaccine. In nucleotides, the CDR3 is TGTGCCAGCTCACCACCCGGACAGGGGGCGCCTGGAAACACCATATATTTT. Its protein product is CASSPPGQGAPGNTIYF.